The following is a TCR beta chain sequence with its context. Antigen: not known. Germline V CDR1 and CDR2: MNHNS, SASEGT. CDR3 length equals 15 residues. Losses at the gene ends were 4 bases for V and 6 bases for J; bases not matched to a gene: 6. The data belong to a study of monozygotic twins with cystic fibrosis. Study observations and caveats: In 13 of 16 pairs, V gene usage was closest to the co-twin's. Low clonality (median around 0.0096) suggested a mostly naive repertoire.

The repertoire was sequenced with immunoSEQ multiplex PCR; TCRdb's copy has only in-frame clones and lacks some. The table has about 12,000 clones, roughly 85% seen once. This clonotype was sampled from a man in his late teens or twenties with cystic fibrosis. The sequenced sample was blood. V gene TRBV6-1 combines with J gene TRBJ2-2; 9 bases align to TRBD1. CDR3 in amino acids: CASSAATGGAGELFF. CDR3 nucleotide sequence: TGTGCCAGCAGTGCTGCGACAGGGGGAGCCGGGGAGCTGTTTTTT.